The 2 T cell receptor beta chains below all came from one sample that was sequenced in a study of blood T cell repertoires in COVID-19. The protocol was immunoSEQ multiplex PCR, while the TCRdb copy is restricted to in-frame clones and leaves out a portion. The repertoire holds 90,000 to 150,000 clones, with about 83% as singletons. Sequenced material: peripheral blood. The source of these receptors is a man in his 70s with acute or convalescent COVID-19.

This sequence joins TRBV18 and TRBJ2-5, with D possibly TRBD1 on 5 matching bases. Germline CDR1 is KGHSH and CDR2 is LQKENI. The CDR3 consists of 14 residues. V was shortened by 4 bases and J by 2 bases, with 11 bases between the two germline ends. The DNA for the CDR3 is TGTGCCAGCTCACAGGGGCTCGTACAAGAGACCCAGTACTTC. Its protein is CASSQGLVQETQYF.

The chain joins TRBV15 to TRBJ2-1; the D gene is possibly TRBD2 (6 bases). Germline assignment: CDR1 LNHNV and CDR2 YYDKDF (reference sequence). CDR3 size: 18 residues. V lost 1 base, J lost 3 bases, and 19 bases lay in between. The DNA for the CDR3 is TGTGCCACCAGCAGAGCGTCACGTGCGGGAAACTTCTACAATGAGCAGTTCTTC. Protein product: CATSRASRAGNFYNEQFF.